A selection of T cell receptor beta chains follows, all from one sample in a study of blood T cell repertoires in COVID-19. The repertoire was sequenced with immunoSEQ multiplex PCR; TCRdb's copy has only in-frame clones and lacks some. This table holds around 100,000 clones, more than 75% found once. The sample was peripheral blood. These receptors came from a human donor in a cohort sampled during active COVID-19. Both conserved end residues are part of each CDR3. Fields, in order: clone size, V gene, D gene, J gene, CDR3 protein, CDR3 DNA. D genes are given only for firm matches. Clone size is given for some rows only: seen once, a few or many times, or a class if the clone is expanded.

clone size: .; V gene: TRBV9; D gene: .; J gene: TRBJ2-7; CDR3 protein: CASSVGLGPSYEQYF; CDR3 DNA: TGTGCCAGCAGCGTAGGGCTAGGCCCGTCCTACGAGCAGTACTTC
clone size: .; V gene: TRBV9; D gene: TRBD1; J gene: TRBJ1-1; CDR3 protein: CASSVDRDRGTEAFF; CDR3 DNA: TGTGCCAGCAGCGTCGACCGGGACAGGGGAACTGAAGCTTTCTTT
clone size: .; V gene: TRBV19; D gene: .; J gene: TRBJ1-6; CDR3 protein: CASSGQDNSPLHF; CDR3 DNA: TGTGCCAGTAGTGGTCAGGATAATTCACCCCTCCACTTT
clone size: .; V gene: TRBV9; D gene: .; J gene: TRBJ1-2; CDR3 protein: CASSVAWAGENYGYTF; CDR3 DNA: TGTGCCAGCAGCGTAGCTTGGGCAGGGGAAAACTATGGCTACACCTTC
clone size: .; V gene: TRBV5-4; D gene: TRBD2; J gene: TRBJ2-3; CDR3 protein: CASSPTTSGRSDTQYF; CDR3 DNA: TGTGCCAGCAGCCCAACGACTAGCGGGAGATCAGATACGCAGTATTTT
clone size: .; V gene: TRBV3-1/TRBV3-2; D gene: .; J gene: TRBJ2-7; CDR3 protein: CASSRLVSSLYF; CDR3 DNA: TGTGCCAGCAGCCGCCTAGTTAGCAGTCTGTACTTC
clone size: .; V gene: TRBV18; D gene: .; J gene: TRBJ1-2; CDR3 protein: CASSLSSQGQTNYGYTF; CDR3 DNA: TGTGCCAGCTCTCTCTCTAGTCAAGGACAAACTAACTATGGCTACACCTTC
clone size: .; V gene: TRBV6-6; D gene: .; J gene: TRBJ1-2; CDR3 protein: CASRPGVVGYTF; CDR3 DNA: TGTGCCAGCAGACCAGGGGTGGTTGGCTACACCTTC
clone size: .; V gene: TRBV21-1; D gene: .; J gene: TRBJ1-1; CDR3 protein: CASSKPGQGSTEAFF; CDR3 DNA: TGTGCCAGCAGCAAACCGGGACAGGGAAGCACTGAAGCTTTCTTT
clone size: .; V gene: TRBV11-2; D gene: TRBD1; J gene: TRBJ2-1; CDR3 protein: CASSLSGTGLLREQFF; CDR3 DNA: TGTGCCAGCAGCTTATCCGGGACAGGGTTACTCAGAGAGCAGTTCTTC
clone size: .; V gene: TRBV5-1; D gene: TRBD1; J gene: TRBJ1-2; CDR3 protein: CASSSTGGNYGYTF; CDR3 DNA: TGCGCCAGCAGCTCGACAGGGGGTAACTATGGCTACACCTTC
clone size: .; V gene: TRBV19; D gene: .; J gene: TRBJ1-1; CDR3 protein: CASSIMGRMNTEAFF; CDR3 DNA: TGTGCCAGTAGTATAATGGGCAGGATGAACACTGAAGCTTTCTTT
clone size: .; V gene: TRBV28; D gene: TRBD1; J gene: TRBJ2-7; CDR3 protein: CASSFGTGYEQYF; CDR3 DNA: TGTGCCAGCAGTTTCGGGACAGGCTACGAGCAGTACTTC
clone size: .; V gene: TRBV30; D gene: TRBD1; J gene: TRBJ1-6; CDR3 protein: CAWSVRGTGTGDPSPLHF; CDR3 DNA: TGTGCCTGGAGTGTACGGGGGACCGGGACAGGGGACCCCTCACCCCTCCACTTT
clone size: .; V gene: TRBV3-1/TRBV3-2; D gene: TRBD2; J gene: TRBJ2-5; CDR3 protein: CASSQDLGDGGWETQYF; CDR3 DNA: TGTGCCAGCAGCCAAGATCTGGGTGACGGGGGGTGGGAGACCCAGTACTTC
clone size: .; V gene: TRBV30; D gene: .; J gene: TRBJ1-2; CDR3 protein: CAWSVGQGRYYGYTF; CDR3 DNA: TGTGCCTGGAGTGTCGGGCAGGGGCGGTATTATGGCTACACCTTC
clone size: .; V gene: TRBV27; D gene: TRBD2; J gene: TRBJ2-1; CDR3 protein: CASSFLAGGKNEQFF; CDR3 DNA: TGTGCCAGCAGTTTCCTAGCGGGAGGGAAGAATGAGCAGTTCTTC
clone size: .; V gene: TRBV24-1; D gene: .; J gene: TRBJ1-5; CDR3 protein: CATSDSGQLSNQPQHF; CDR3 DNA: TGTGCCACCAGTGATTCCGGACAGCTTAGCAATCAGCCCCAGCATTTT
clone size: .; V gene: TRBV7-2; D gene: .; J gene: TRBJ1-1; CDR3 protein: CASSSTGTGNTEAFF; CDR3 DNA: TGTGCCAGCAGCTCCACCGGTACAGGGAACACTGAAGCTTTCTTT
clone size: once; V gene: TRBV6-2/TRBV6-3; D gene: TRBD1; J gene: TRBJ2-4; CDR3 protein: CASSPGTGPHLAKNIQYF; CDR3 DNA: TGTGCCAGCAGCCCCGGGACAGGTCCCCACCTAGCCAAAAACATTCAGTACTTC
clone size: .; V gene: TRBV7-9; D gene: .; J gene: TRBJ1-5; CDR3 protein: CASSAPGGEPQHF; CDR3 DNA: TGTGCCAGCAGCGCCCCGGGGGGAGAGCCCCAGCATTTT
clone size: .; V gene: TRBV28; D gene: .; J gene: TRBJ1-5; CDR3 protein: CASREWTASNQPQHF; CDR3 DNA: TGTGCCAGCAGGGAATGGACAGCTAGCAATCAGCCCCAGCATTTT
clone size: .; V gene: TRBV7-9; D gene: .; J gene: TRBJ1-5; CDR3 protein: CASSLTGSNQPQHF; CDR3 DNA: TGTGCCAGCAGCTTAACAGGAAGCAATCAGCCCCAGCATTTT